Listed here are 29 T cell receptor beta chains from one sample, sequenced in a study of cytomegalovirus exposure and HLA in healthy donors. Repertoires were generated with immunoSEQ multiplex PCR, while TCRdb's copy carries only in-frame clones and drops some. The profile shows tens of thousands of clones, about 91% of them singletons. The sample taken for sequencing was PBMCs. The origin of the receptors is a woman younger than 45 in good health and CMV-seronegative.

In this sample, this clone turned up once. The chain recombines TRBV6-1 with TRBJ1-5; TRBD1 matches 7 bases. CDR1 is MNHNS and CDR2 is SASEGT in the germline V gene. This CDR3 is built from 14 residues. V lost 6 bases to trimming and J lost 3 bases; unmatched junction nucleotides: 5. CDR3 DNA sequence: TGTGCCAGCAGAAGGGACAGATCCAATCAGCCCCAGCATTTT. The encoded protein is CASRRDRSNQPQHF.

The chain is built from TRBV6-1 and TRBJ2-1; D might be TRBD1 (5 bases). With 11 bases removed from V and 1 base from J, the gap between germline ends came to 12 bases. The CDR3 has 13 residues. The germline CDR1 and CDR2 sequences are MNHNS and SASEGT. CDR3 nucleotides: TGTGCCGGAAGAGACAGTTCCTACAATGAGCAGTTCTTC. Translated: CAGRDSSYNEQFF.

The chain's CDR3 is CASTVDYSSYNEQFF. The CDR3, as DNA: TGTGCCAGCACCGTGGACTATAGCTCCTACAATGAGCAGTTCTTC. The chain has TRBV5-5 and TRBJ2-1; maybe TRBD2 (6 bases). The CDR3 runs to 15 residues. The V end lost 6 bases, the J end lost 0 bases, and 13 bases lay between the germline ends. The germline V gene has CDR1 SGHKS and CDR2 YYEKEE (reference sequence).

This chain uses TRBV5-6 with TRBJ2-1; TRBD2 matches 12 bases. The germline V gene encodes CDR1 SGHDT and CDR2 YYEEEE. The CDR3 contains 17 residues. With 4 bases clipped from V and 5 bases from J, the junction kept 10 bases outside the gene matches. The CDR3 sequence: CASSALQLAGGDNEQFF. CDR3 nucleotides: TGTGCCAGCAGCGCGCTCCAACTAGCGGGAGGCGACAATGAGCAGTTCTTC.

The V gene is TRBV27, the J gene TRBJ2-1; TRBD1 is a possible D gene (6 bases). The CDR3 runs to 14 residues. The ends were cut back, 0 bases at V and 3 bases at J, with 6 bases in the middle. Per the germline V gene, CDR1 is MNHEY and CDR2 is SMNVEV (reference sequence). CDR3 region: CASSLSGHYNEQFF. The CDR3 bases are TGTGCCAGCAGTTTATCGGGACACTACAATGAGCAGTTCTTC.

The chain combines TRBV4-2 with TRBJ2-3, with TRBD2 matching over 9 bases. This CDR3 has 16 residues. Germline CDR1 LGHNA, CDR2 YNFKEQ. The V and J ends lost 4 bases and 2 bases, in that order; junction bases with no gene match: 7. The CDR3 region is CASSRQGLAPTDTQYF. CDR3 in DNA: TGTGCCAGCAGCCGCCAGGGACTAGCCCCCACAGATACGCAGTATTTT.

The V call is TRBV6-1, the J call TRBJ1-4, with D uncertain. The V end was cut by 5 bases, the J end by 2 bases, with 9 bases between. Germline CDR1 reads MNHNS; CDR2 reads SASEGT. The length of the CDR3 is 14 residues. In nucleotides, the CDR3 is TGTGCCAGCAGTTATACAGAGACTAATGAAAAACTGTTTTTT. Translation gives CASSYTETNEKLFF.

V and J are TRBV19 and TRBJ1-5; TRBD1 matches 8 bases. This CDR3 has 13 residues. CDR1 and CDR2 from the germline V gene are LNHDA and SQIVND (reference sequence). Trimming took 11 bases from V and 7 from J; bases not matched to a gene: 10. CDR3 region: CAVKGQGGQPQHF. The CDR3 coding sequence is TGTGCCGTGAAAGGACAGGGTGGACAGCCCCAGCATTTT.

The V and J genes are TRBV25-1 and TRBJ1-2; 7 nucleotides match TRBD1. After removal of 1 base from V and 4 bases from J, the junction contained 6 bases not matched to a gene. From germline, CDR1 is MGHDK and CDR2 SYGVNS. This CDR3 is built from 15 residues. The CDR3 protein is CASSESGGQFYGYTF. In DNA form, the CDR3 reads TGTGCCAGCAGTGAATCCGGGGGACAGTTCTATGGCTACACCTTC.

The chain has TRBV5-1 and TRBJ2-1; TRBD2 aligns across 12 bases. This CDR3 comprises 15 residues. Germline V gene sequence: CDR1 SGHRS, CDR2 YFSETQ. J gave up 3 bases and V 3 bases, and 1 base lay outside the gene matches. The CDR3 sequence is CASSSSGRVYNEQFF. As DNA, the CDR3 is TGCGCCAGCAGCTCTAGCGGGAGGGTCTACAATGAGCAGTTCTTC.

The V call is TRBV27, the J call TRBJ1-3, with D maybe TRBD1 (5 bases). Trimming removed 2 bases at V and 0 bases at J, with 5 bases between. CDR1 is MNHEY, CDR2 SMNVEV, per germline (reference sequence). The CDR3 length is 14 residues. CDR3 sequence reads: CASSLQGSGNTIYF. CDR3 sequence (DNA): TGTGCCAGCAGTTTACAGGGCTCTGGAAACACCATATATTTT.

This chain joins TRBV5-2 and TRBJ1-2. TRBV5-2 has pseudogene status. This CDR3 region has 16 residues. CDR3 amino acids: CASKSLESTKTYGYTF. The CDR3 DNA is TGTGCCAGCAAAAGCCTGGAGAGTACGAAGACCTATGGCTACACCTTC.

The V call is TRBV2, the J call TRBJ2-7, with 7 nucleotides matching TRBD1. Germline assignment: CDR1 SNHLY and CDR2 FYNNEI. CDR3 length equals 14 residues. Trimming cost V 3 bases and J 2 bases; bases outside gene matches: 4. The CDR3 DNA sequence: TGTGCCAGCAGTGAGGGACAGTTAACCTACGAGCAGTACTTC. This gives the protein CASSEGQLTYEQYF.

The chain recombines TRBV2 with TRBJ2-1, with 9 bases identical to TRBD2. Germline CDR1 and CDR2: SNHLY and FYNNEI. This CDR3 contains 15 residues. The junction had 5 bases not matched to a gene; V was cut back by 6 bases and J by 2 bases. CDR3 protein: CASREREVTYNEQFF. DNA of the CDR3: TGTGCCAGCAGAGAGCGGGAGGTAACCTACAATGAGCAGTTCTTC.

The chain uses TRBV29-1 and TRBJ1-5; 7 bases fit TRBD1. The V segment lost 7 bases and the J segment 7 bases; nucleotides outside the gene matches: 10. Germline CDR1 is SQVTM and CDR2 is ANQGSEA. The length of the CDR3 is 13 residues. DNA for the CDR3: TGCAGCGCCGAAACAGGGGCTGGGCAGCCCCAGCATTTT. Protein: CSAETGAGQPQHF.

The CDR3 protein is CAYGTVGNTIYF. Here the CDR3 DNA reads TGTGCCTACGGGACTGTCGGAAACACCATATATTTT. The chain employs TRBV30 and TRBJ1-3, with D perhaps TRBD1 (5 bases). V lost 7 bases, J lost 4 bases, and 11 bases lay in between. Per germline, CDR1 GTSNPN and CDR2 SVGIG (reference sequence). The CDR3 covers 12 residues.

The chain combines TRBV28 with TRBJ1-2; perhaps TRBD1 as D (5 bases). CDR1 is MDHEN, CDR2 SYDVKM, per germline. The V end was cut by 5 bases, the J end by 7 bases, with 14 bases between. The CDR3 runs 13 residues. The CDR3 region has the DNA TGTGCCAGCAGTCGAAGCTGGGGGGGTGGCTACACCTTC. Residues: CASSRSWGGGYTF.

The J gene is TRBJ2-2, the V gene TRBV28; no clear D gene. The CDR3 is 15 residues long. Germline-derived CDR1 and CDR2 are MDHEN and SYDVKM. Trimming cost V 2 bases and J 6 bases, with 13 bases left between them. CDR3 DNA sequence: TGTGCCAGCAGTTTACTTAGCACCTCGGCCGGGGAGCTGTTTTTT. This translates into CASSLLSTSAGELFF.

This sequence joins TRBV4-2 and TRBJ2-7; 7 bases map to TRBD1. Germline V gene data show CDR1 as LGHNA and CDR2 as YNFKEQ. The CDR3 spans 13 residues. V gave up 4 bases and J gave up 3 bases; unmatched junction bases: 3. The DNA for the CDR3 is TGTGCCAGCAGCCGGACAGGTTACTACGAGCAGTACTTC. It specifies CASSRTGYYEQYF.

The CDR3 sequence: CASSPPVGSSGNTIYF. As DNA, the CDR3 is TGTGCCAGCTCACCACCGGTTGGGAGCTCTGGAAACACCATATATTTT. The gene calls are TRBV18 and TRBJ1-3; D is ambiguous. CDR3 size: 16 residues. The germline V gene encodes CDR1 KGHSH and CDR2 LQKENI. Between the trimmed V and J ends, which lost 0 bases and 0 bases, there was a span of 9 bases.

V is TRBV25-1 and J is TRBJ2-7; D is perhaps TRBD2 (5 bases). The CDR3 extends over 15 amino acids. Trimming shortened V by 4 bases and J by 0 bases, and 13 bases separated the two germline ends. Germline values: CDR1 MGHDK, CDR2 SYGVNS. The CDR3 reads CASSAGLLSSYEQYF. CDR3 nucleotide sequence: TGTGCCAGCAGTGCCGGACTCTTGAGCTCCTACGAGCAGTACTTC.

The chain joins TRBV5-3 to TRBJ1-1, with TRBD1 identical over 9 bases. TRBV5-3 is treated as an ORF (open reading frame) with a function not yet certain. This CDR3 comprises 14 residues. J lost 4 bases, V lost 8 bases, and 9 bases had no gene match. The CDR3 DNA is TGTGCCAGTTTTTCCGGGACAGGGACCACTGAAGCTTTCTTT. Protein sequence: CASFSGTGTTEAFF.

The CDR3 DNA reads as TGTGCCAGCAGCGCGGGGGGGGCAGACCACGAGCAGTACTTC. This translates into CASSAGGADHEQYF. V and J are TRBV9 and TRBJ2-7; 8 positions agree with TRBD2. V shed 3 bases and J 5 bases; nucleotides not matched to a gene: 7. The CDR3 is 14 amino acids. Germline V gene data show CDR1 as SGDLS and CDR2 as YYNGEE.

The chain uses TRBV5-6 and TRBJ2-2; no firm D call. Germline CDR1 and CDR2: SGHDT and YYEEEE. The CDR3 is made up of 11 amino acids. V lost 2 bases to trimming and J lost 9 bases, with 5 bases between them. DNA of the CDR3: TGTGCCAGCAGCTTCTCCCGGGAGCTGTTTTTT. Translated, it gives CASSFSRELFF.

The CDR3 reads CASSFSSTSATYEQYF. The CDR3 DNA reads TGTGCCAGCAGTTTCTCATCGACTAGCGCGACCTACGAGCAGTACTTC. The chain couples TRBV27 to TRBJ2-7; TRBD2 matches at 8 bases. The V gene end was trimmed by 3 bases and the J gene end by 2 bases; junction bases not matched to a gene: 9. The CDR3 has 16 amino acids. Germline CDR1 and CDR2: MNHEY and SMNVEV (reference sequence).

V gene TRBV11-2 combines with J gene TRBJ2-2; D possibly corresponds to TRBD2 (6 bases). Germline loops: CDR1 SGHAT, CDR2 FQNNGV. Trimming shortened V by 5 bases and J by 2 bases, and 15 bases separated the two germline ends. The CDR3 is made up of 16 amino acids. CDR3 amino acids: CASSPTLLANTGELFF. In nucleotides, the CDR3 is TGTGCCAGCAGCCCCACCCTACTAGCCAACACCGGGGAGCTGTTTTTT. The entire variable domain, with the rest obtained from reference TRBV11-2 and TRBJ2-2, is as follows: EAGVAQSPRYKIIEKRQSVAFWCNPISGHATLYWYQQILGQGPKLLIQFQNNGVVDDSQLPKDRFSAERLKGVDSTLKIQPAKLEDSAVYLCASSPTLLANTGELFFGEGSRLTVL.

The genes are TRBV5-1 and TRBJ2-5; 10 bases line up with TRBD1. CDR1 and CDR2 (germline): SGHRS, YFSETQ. V lost 4 bases and J lost 5; bases outside the gene matches: 5. The CDR3 is 14 residues long. CDR3 amino acids: CASSVTGGGETQYF. CDR3 in DNA: TGCGCCAGCAGCGTGACAGGGGGCGGTGAGACCCAGTACTTC.

The chain uses TRBV9 and TRBJ2-5, with 7 bases lining up with TRBD2. The CDR3 runs 13 residues. Germline trimming cut 4 bases from V and 1 base from J; bases unmatched to any gene: 1. Germline V gene lookup returns CDR1 SGDLS and CDR2 YYNGEE. The CDR3 sequence: CASSSGGQETQYF. In DNA form, the CDR3 reads TGTGCCAGCAGCTCGGGGGGCCAAGAGACCCAGTACTTC.

This rearrangement joins TRBV29-1 to TRBJ2-2; D may be TRBD1 (6 bases). CDR1 is SQVTM and CDR2 is ANQGSEA in the germline V gene. The CDR3 is 14 residues long. Trimming took off 5 bases at V and 1 base at J, with 11 bases between the two ends. The CDR3 loop is CSVLQGGNTGELFF. The CDR3 DNA sequence: TGCAGCGTTTTACAGGGCGGGAACACCGGGGAGCTGTTTTTT.